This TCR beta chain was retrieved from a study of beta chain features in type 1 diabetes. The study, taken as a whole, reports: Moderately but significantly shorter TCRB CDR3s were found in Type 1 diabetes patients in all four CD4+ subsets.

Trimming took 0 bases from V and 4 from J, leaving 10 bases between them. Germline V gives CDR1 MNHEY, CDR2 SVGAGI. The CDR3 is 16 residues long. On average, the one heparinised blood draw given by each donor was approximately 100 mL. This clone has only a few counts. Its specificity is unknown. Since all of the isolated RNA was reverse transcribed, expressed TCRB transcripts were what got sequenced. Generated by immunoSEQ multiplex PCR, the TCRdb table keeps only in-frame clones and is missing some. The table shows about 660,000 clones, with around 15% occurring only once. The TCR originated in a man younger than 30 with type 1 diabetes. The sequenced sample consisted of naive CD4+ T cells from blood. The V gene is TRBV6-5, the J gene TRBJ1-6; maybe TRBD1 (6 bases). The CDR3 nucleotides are TGTGCCAGCAGTTACTCGAGGACAGTGTATAATTCACCCCTCCACTTT. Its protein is CASSYSRTVYNSPLHF.